This T cell receptor (beta chain) was sequenced during a study of shared clonotypes between healthy human individuals. Only in-frame clones appear in the TCRdb table, and some are missing; sequencing was by immunoSEQ multiplex PCR. This sample carries 660,000 or so clones, about 95% of them seen once, and the ten largest clones take roughly 0.1%. Naive-designated CD8 cells lacked CD45RO, were positively enriched for CCR7, and omitted terminally differentiated effector memory CD45RA+ cells. The germline gives CDR1 MDHEN, CDR2 SYDVKM. V gave up 7 bases and J gave up 1 base; unmatched junction bases: 10. The CDR3 has 15 amino acids.

Sequencing input: naive CD8+ T cells sorted from blood. The source is a woman in her thirties in good health. This chain uses TRBV28 with TRBJ2-7, with 7 bases that match TRBD1. The DNA for the CDR3 is TGTGCCAGCATCGACAGGGCAATCTCTTCCTACGAGCAGTACTTC. Translating it yields CASIDRAISSYEQYF. Variable domain in full (rest from reference TRBV28 and TRBJ2-7): DVKVTQSSRYLVKRTGEKVFLECVQDMDHENMFWYRQDPGLGLRLIYFSYDVKMKEKGDIPEGYSVSREKKERFSLILESASTNQTSMYLCASIDRAISSYEQYFGPGTRLTVT.